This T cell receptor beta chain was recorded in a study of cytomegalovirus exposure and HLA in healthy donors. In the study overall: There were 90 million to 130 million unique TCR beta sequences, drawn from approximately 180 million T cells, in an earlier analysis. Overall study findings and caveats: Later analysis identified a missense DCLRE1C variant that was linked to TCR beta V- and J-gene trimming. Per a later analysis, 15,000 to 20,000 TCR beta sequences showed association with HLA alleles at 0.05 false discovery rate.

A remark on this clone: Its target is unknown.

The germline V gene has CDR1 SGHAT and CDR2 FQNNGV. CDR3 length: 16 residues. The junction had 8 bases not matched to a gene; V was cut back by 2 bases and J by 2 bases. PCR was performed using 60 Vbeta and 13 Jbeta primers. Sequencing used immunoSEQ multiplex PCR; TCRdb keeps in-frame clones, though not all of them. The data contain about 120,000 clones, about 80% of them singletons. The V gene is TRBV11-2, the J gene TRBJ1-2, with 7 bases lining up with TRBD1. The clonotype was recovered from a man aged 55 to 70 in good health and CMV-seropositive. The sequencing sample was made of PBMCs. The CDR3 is CASSLNWGQINYGYTF. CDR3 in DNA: TGTGCCAGCAGCTTAAATTGGGGACAGATCAACTATGGCTACACCTTC. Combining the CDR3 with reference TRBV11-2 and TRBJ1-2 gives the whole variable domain EAGVAQSPRYKIIEKRQSVAFWCNPISGHATLYWYQQILGQGPKLLIQFQNNGVVDDSQLPKDRFSAERLKGVDSTLKIQPAKLEDSAVYLCASSLNWGQINYGYTFGSGTRLTVV.